A selection of T cell receptor beta chains follows, all from one sample in a study of cytomegalovirus exposure and HLA in healthy donors. Assay used: immunoSEQ multiplex PCR; TCRdb lists only in-frame clones, some missing. Among 110,000 to 150,000 clones listed, roughly 85% were seen once. The material sequenced was PBMCs. Receptor source: a woman in her thirties in good health and CMV-seronegative. The CDR3 runs from the conserved cysteine through the conserved F or W. Fields, in order: clone size, J gene, D gene, V gene, CDR3 DNA, CDR3 protein. The D gene is left open where the match is weak. Rows may omit the clone size; those that give it use once, few, many or a size class.

>.|TRBJ2-3|TRBD2|TRBV10-3
TGTGCCATCAGTGAGTCGGTTTCTAGCGGAAGCACAGATACGCAGTATTTT
CAISESVSSGSTDTQYF
>.|TRBJ2-3|TRBD1|TRBV19
TGTGCCAGTAGCCGACAGGGCGAGTTAGGGACAGATACGCAGTATTTT
CASSRQGELGTDTQYF
>.|TRBJ1-2|.|TRBV7-2
TGTGCCAGCAGCTCCTCCAGGGATACTGCTGGCTACACCTTC
CASSSSRDTAGYTF
>.|TRBJ2-7|.|TRBV9
TGTGCCAGCGCCCCTTTCGGGGGTAGCTCCTACGAGCAGTACTTC
CASAPFGGSSYEQYF
>few|TRBJ2-7|TRBD1|TRBV6-6
TGTGCCAGCAGTAAAAGGACAGGGGGCGAGCAGTACTTC
CASSKRTGGEQYF
>once|TRBJ1-6|TRBD1|TRBV5-6
TGTGCCAGCAGCTTATCCAGGGGGAGTTCACCCCTCCACTTT
CASSLSRGSSPLHF
>.|TRBJ1-2|.|TRBV5-1
TGCGCCAGCAGCTACGGGGACATGCGCAGCTATGGCTACACCTTC
CASSYGDMRSYGYTF
>.|TRBJ1-1|.|TRBV5-1
TGCGCCAGCAGCGGGCCCCCGATGAACACTGAAGCTTTCTTT
CASSGPPMNTEAFF
>once|TRBJ1-6|TRBD1|TRBV4-2
TGTGCCAGCAGCGGGCGGGACAGGGTGGGCTCACCCCTCCACTTT
CASSGRDRVGSPLHF
>.|TRBJ1-1|.|TRBV18
TGTGCCAGCTCACCACAGACACCCACTGAAGCTTTCTTT
CASSPQTPTEAFF
>few|TRBJ2-3|TRBD2|TRBV6-5
TGTGCCAGCAGTTACGTTAGCGGGGGGAACACAGATACGCAGTATTTT
CASSYVSGGNTDTQYF
>.|TRBJ1-5|.|TRBV27
TGTGCCAGCAGTTTACAGTCCGGGGAGCAGCCCCAGCATTTT
CASSLQSGEQPQHF
>.|TRBJ1-4|TRBD1|TRBV19
TGTGCCAGTAGTGCACAGGGGGCGACCGGTGAAAAACTGTTTTTT
CASSAQGATGEKLFF
>.|TRBJ2-5|.|TRBV27
TGTGCCAGCAGTCGGAGCTGGAAGTCAATTGTGACCCAGTACTTC
CASSRSWKSIVTQYF
>.|TRBJ2-7|.|TRBV2
TGTGCCAGCAGTGGGCAGGCAGGGGGGTACGAGCAGTACTTC
CASSGQAGGYEQYF
>.|TRBJ2-1|TRBD2|TRBV5-6
TGTGCCAGCAGACCCTGGACTAGCCGAGCCTACAATGAGCAGTTCTTC
CASRPWTSRAYNEQFF
>.|TRBJ1-1|.|TRBV6-5
TGTGCCAGCAGACCCCAGGCGAACACTGAAGCTTTCTTT
CASRPQANTEAFF
>.|TRBJ1-6|TRBD1|TRBV6-1
TGTGCCACCGAAACAGGGGGGAATTCACCCCTCCACTTT
CATETGGNSPLHF
>.|TRBJ1-2|.|TRBV6-4
TGTGCCAGCAGTGACGGGACATACCCCTATGGCTACACCTTC
CASSDGTYPYGYTF
>.|TRBJ1-1|.|TRBV5-4
TGTGCCAGCAGCCTCGAGGCGGGGAACACTGAAGCTTTCTTT
CASSLEAGNTEAFF
>.|TRBJ1-1|.|TRBV7-7
TGTGCTAGCAGCTTAGCCAAGAACACTGAAGCTTTCTTT
CASSLAKNTEAFF
>.|TRBJ1-2|TRBD1|TRBV5-1
TGCGCCAGCAGCTTGGGCCCGGGACAGGGCGACTATGGCTACACCTTC
CASSLGPGQGDYGYTF
>.|TRBJ2-3|.|TRBV5-4
TGTGCCAGCAGCTTCGACAGCGTAACCACAGATACGCAGTATTTT
CASSFDSVTTDTQYF
>.|TRBJ1-2|TRBD1|TRBV2
TGTGCCAGCAGTGAGGCAGGGGGCTACTATGGCTACACCTTC
CASSEAGGYYGYTF
>.|TRBJ1-1|.|TRBV5-6
TGTGCCAGCAGCTTGAACCGGGTTGAAGCTTTCTTT
CASSLNRVEAFF
>few|TRBJ1-2|.|TRBV4-3
TGCGCCAGCAGCCGCGCCAGACAGGCTACTTACTATGGCTACACCTTC
CASSRARQATYYGYTF
>.|TRBJ1-1|TRBD1|TRBV6-4
TGTGCCAGCAGTAGGTCCGGGACAGGGAACACTGAAGCTTTCTTT
CASSRSGTGNTEAFF
>.|TRBJ1-1|TRBD1|TRBV29-1
TGCAGCGTTGGTGGGACAGTTGGATTGGCCGAAACTGAAGCTTTCTTT
CSVGGTVGLAETEAFF
>few|TRBJ2-1|.|TRBV4-1
TGCGCCAGCAGCCTCGGGGAATTCTACAATGAGCAGTTCTTC
CASSLGEFYNEQFF
>.|TRBJ1-2|TRBD1|TRBV6-5
TGTGCCAGCAGTTACGGGGACAGCTATGGCTACACCTTC
CASSYGDSYGYTF
>few|TRBJ2-1|.|TRBV29-1
TGCAGCGTTGACAGAGTGAGGGCATACAATGAGCAGTTCTTC
CSVDRVRAYNEQFF
>.|TRBJ2-7|TRBD1|TRBV29-1
TGCAGCGTTCGTACAGGGGACGAGCAGTACTTC
CSVRTGDEQYF
>.|TRBJ1-1|TRBD1|TRBV30
TGTGCCTCGTCCGACAGGGGGAACACTGAAGCTTTCTTT
CASSDRGNTEAFF
>.|TRBJ2-2|TRBD1|TRBV9
TGTGCCAGCAGCGCAGGACAGGGGGCAGCCACCGGGGAGCTGTTTTTT
CASSAGQGAATGELFF
>.|TRBJ1-3|.|TRBV4-2
TGTGCCAGCAGCCAAGGACAGGTCCTCAGCTCTGGAAACACCATATATTTT
CASSQGQVLSSGNTIYF
>.|TRBJ2-7|TRBD1|TRBV7-6
TGTGCCAGCAGCTCGTCGGACAGGGGCTACGAGCAGTACTTC
CASSSSDRGYEQYF
>.|TRBJ1-4|.|TRBV4-3
TGCGCCAGCAGCCAGAGTTTTCAGGGATTTAATGAAAAACTGTTTTTT
CASSQSFQGFNEKLFF
>.|TRBJ2-7|.|TRBV10-3
TGTGCCATCAGTGCGAGGAAGGAATCCTACGAGCAGTACTTC
CAISARKESYEQYF
>.|TRBJ2-3|TRBD2|TRBV30
TGTGCCTGGAACTCGGGGGGGTTCACAGATACGCAGTATTTT
CAWNSGGFTDTQYF
>.|TRBJ2-1|.|TRBV9
TGTGCCAGCAGCTCCAATTGGCCCACGAGCGACAATGAGCAGTTCTTC
CASSSNWPTSDNEQFF
>.|TRBJ2-7|.|TRBV5-5
TGTGCCAGCAGCCCCTCGGGACTCCTCTCCTACGAGCAGTACTTC
CASSPSGLLSYEQYF
>.|TRBJ1-1|.|TRBV7-2
TGTGCCAGCAGCTTACAGAACACTGAAGCTTTCTTT
CASSLQNTEAFF
>once|TRBJ2-7|.|TRBV5-5
TGTGCCAGCAGCTTGGTCACAGGGACCTACGAGCAGTACTTC
CASSLVTGTYEQYF
>few|TRBJ2-1|.|TRBV30
TGTGCCTGGGCACTATTCGACAATGAGCAGTTCTTC
CAWALFDNEQFF
>few|TRBJ1-1|TRBD1|TRBV5-1
TGCGCCAGCAGCACCTCGACAGGGTACACTGAAGCTTTCTTT
CASSTSTGYTEAFF
>.|TRBJ1-1|TRBD1|TRBV30
TGTGCCTGGAGTGGCCAGGGGGTAACTGAAGCTTTCTTT
CAWSGQGVTEAFF
>.|TRBJ2-5|.|TRBV29-1
TGCAGCATTGACGGGGAAGGCGGAGAGACCCAGTACTTC
CSIDGEGGETQYF
>once|TRBJ1-3|.|TRBV7-2
TGTGCCAGCAGGACGAAAGGGGCGGCTGGAAACACCATATATTTT
CASRTKGAAGNTIYF
>.|TRBJ1-2|TRBD1|TRBV6-5
TGTGCCAGCAGTTACTCGGTTGGGACAGGTTACTATGGCTACACCTTC
CASSYSVGTGYYGYTF
>.|TRBJ1-2|.|TRBV27
TGTGCCAGCAGTTTAAGGAGGGGCCTGAACTATGGCTACACCTTC
CASSLRRGLNYGYTF
>.|TRBJ2-3|.|TRBV10-1
TGCGCCAGCAGTGACCACAGCGGAGGCGCAGATACGCAGTATTTT
CASSDHSGGADTQYF
>.|TRBJ2-5|.|TRBV29-1
TGCAGCGTGGGGGCGGATAGCGGGTTAGTAGAGACCCAGTACTTC
CSVGADSGLVETQYF
>.|TRBJ2-7|TRBD2|TRBV5-1
TGCGCCAGCAGCTACCGGACTAGCGGGGCCTACGAGCAGTACTTC
CASSYRTSGAYEQYF
>once|TRBJ1-6|.|TRBV27
TGTGCCAGCAGTTTAGCCGGGGAGGGATCCTATAATTCACCCCTCCACTTT
CASSLAGEGSYNSPLHF
>.|TRBJ1-2|TRBD1|TRBV2
TGTGCCAGCAGTGAAGCGGGACAGGGGATGGGTCGTGGCTACACCTTC
CASSEAGQGMGRGYTF